This entry is about one TCR beta chain. The protocol was immunoSEQ multiplex PCR, while the TCRdb copy is restricted to in-frame clones and leaves out a portion. Found here are some 320,000 clones, about 85% of them singletons; the top ten hold 1.5% to 2%. This sample stems from a study of blood T cell repertoires in COVID-19. Specimen: PBMCs or T cells enriched from blood (not recorded which). This clonotype originated in a woman younger than 45 who had been exposed to COVID-19.

CDR3 bases: TGTGCCAGCAGTGAATCTCCCAGTTTCGAAGAGACCCAGTACTTC. Translation gives CASSESPSFEETQYF. V is TRBV2 and J is TRBJ2-5; D is uncertain. CDR1 and CDR2 (germline): SNHLY, FYNNEI. CDR3 length: 15 amino acids. Trimming removed 2 bases from V and 3 bases from J, with 13 bases in between. The full variable domain, in which reference TRBV2 and TRBJ2-5 provide the parts outside the CDR3, is EPEVTQTPSHQVTQMGQEVILRCVPISNHLYFYWYRQILGQKVEFLVSFYNNEISEKSEIFDDQFSVERPDGSNFTLKIRSTKLEDSAMYFCASSESPSFEETQYFGPGTRLLVL.